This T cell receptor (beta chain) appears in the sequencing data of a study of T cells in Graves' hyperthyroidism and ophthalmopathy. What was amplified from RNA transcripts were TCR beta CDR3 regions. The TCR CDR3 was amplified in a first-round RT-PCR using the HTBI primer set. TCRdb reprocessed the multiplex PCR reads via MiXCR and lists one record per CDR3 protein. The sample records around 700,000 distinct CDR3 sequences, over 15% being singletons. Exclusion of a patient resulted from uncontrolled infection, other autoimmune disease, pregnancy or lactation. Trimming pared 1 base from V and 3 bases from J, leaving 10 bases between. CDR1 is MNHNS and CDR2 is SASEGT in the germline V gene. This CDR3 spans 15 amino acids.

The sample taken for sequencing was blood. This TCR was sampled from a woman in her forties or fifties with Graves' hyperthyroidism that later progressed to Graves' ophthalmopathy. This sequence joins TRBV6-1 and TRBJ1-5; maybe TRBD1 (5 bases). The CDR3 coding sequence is TGTGCCAGCAGTGAAGGTCAGGGAACCAATCAGCCCCAGCATTTT. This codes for CASSEGQGTNQPQHF.